The 21 T cell receptor beta chains below were found in one sample sequenced in a study of cytomegalovirus exposure and HLA in healthy donors. The PCR contained 60 Vbeta and 13 Jbeta primers. Sequenced by immunoSEQ multiplex PCR; TCRdb stores in-frame clones only, minus some. Here the sample spans 150,000 to 200,000 clones, 65% to 80% being singletons. Sequenced material: PBMCs. The receptors here all came from a female donor in good health and CMV-seronegative.

This clone has only a few counts. As DNA, the CDR3 is TGTGCCAGCAGTTTAGCCGGGACTAAGCAATCACCCCTCCACTTT. This codes for CASSLAGTKQSPLHF. The V gene is TRBV27, the J gene TRBJ1-6, with D maybe TRBD1 (5 bases). Trimming cost V 2 bases and J 10 bases, with 15 bases left between them. The germline V gene encodes CDR1 MNHEY and CDR2 SMNVEV (reference sequence). The CDR3 loop spans 15 amino acids.

The chain carries TRBV5-1 and TRBJ2-5, with 7 nucleotides matching TRBD1. V shed 4 bases, J shed 2 bases, and the junction held 2 bases outside the gene matches. The germline CDR1 and CDR2 sequences are SGHRS and YFSETQ. CDR3 length equals 13 residues. The CDR3 bases are TGCGCCAGCAGCAGGGACAGTCAAGAGACCCAGTACTTC. As protein: CASSRDSQETQYF.

This clone was seen more than once but under ten times. The chain joins TRBV6-1 to TRBJ2-1; 12 bases align to TRBD2. V lost 2 bases, J lost 4 bases, and 9 bases stayed unmatched. CDR1 MNHNS and CDR2 SASEGT come from the germline V gene. This CDR3 contains 18 residues. The CDR3 DNA is TGTGCCAGCAGTGAACCACCCGGCCTAGCGGGGGGGTACAATGAGCAGTTCTTC. It translates to CASSEPPGLAGGYNEQFF.

This chain links TRBV18 with TRBJ1-6; 7 bases fit TRBD1. V gave up 2 bases and J gave up 6 bases; unmatched junction bases: 7. The CDR3 has 16 amino acids. The germline V gene encodes CDR1 KGHSH and CDR2 LQKENI. DNA for the CDR3: TGTGCCAGCTCACCATATGGACAGGTCCTTAATTCACCCCTCCACTTT. As protein: CASSPYGQVLNSPLHF.

The rearrangement uses TRBV14 and TRBJ2-5, with D maybe TRBD2 (6 bases). Germline V CDR1 and CDR2: SGHDN, FVKESK. V lost 4 bases to trimming and J lost 7 bases, with 19 bases between them. This CDR3 is built from 15 residues. CDR3 amino acids: CASSLHTVFSGTQYF. CDR3 coding DNA: TGTGCCAGCAGCCTCCATACCGTCTTTAGCGGGACCCAGTACTTC.

V is TRBV30 and J is TRBJ2-5, with 9 bases matching TRBD1. This CDR3 comprises 15 residues. CDR1 GTSNPN and CDR2 SVGIG come from the germline V gene (reference sequence). Trimming cost V 1 base and J 5 bases; bases outside gene matches: 8. The CDR3 nucleotides are TGTGCCTGGAGTGGAAGACAGGGGGGGAGGGAGACCCAGTACTTC. Its translation: CAWSGRQGGRETQYF.

The chain is built from TRBV9 and TRBJ2-7; 9 bases align to TRBD2. Germline-derived CDR1 and CDR2 are SGDLS and YYNGEE. This CDR3 contains 15 residues. V gave up 2 bases and J gave up 2 bases; unmatched junction bases: 5. The chain's CDR3 is CASSVGGGGAYEQYF. The DNA for the CDR3 is TGTGCCAGCAGCGTGGGAGGCGGGGGGGCCTACGAGCAGTACTTC.

The rearrangement links TRBV30 to TRBJ2-5; 7 bases are shared with TRBD2. CDR3 length equals 13 residues. Germline V gene data show CDR1 as GTSNPN and CDR2 as SVGIG (reference sequence). The ends lost 4 bases at V and 1 base at J; junction bases unmatched: 3. The CDR3 reads CAWTSGPQETQYF. As DNA, the CDR3 is TGTGCCTGGACTAGCGGACCCCAAGAGACCCAGTACTTC.

The CDR3 coding sequence is TGTGCCAGCAGCCTCTTAGCGGGAGGGATGAACACCGGGGAGCTGTTTTTT. Translating it yields CASSLLAGGMNTGELFF. The chain recombines TRBV7-3 with TRBJ2-2, with 11 bases fitting TRBD2. With 5 bases clipped from V and 1 base from J, the junction kept 6 bases outside the gene matches. The CDR3 extends over 17 amino acids. From germline, CDR1 is SGHTA and CDR2 FQGTGA.

The J gene is TRBJ1-1, the V gene TRBV30; unclear D gene. Trimming shortened V by 2 bases and J by 4 bases, and 11 bases separated the two germline ends. Germline V gene data show CDR1 as GTSNPN and CDR2 as SVGIG (reference sequence). The CDR3 spans 13 residues. Written as DNA, the CDR3 is TGTGCCTGGAGTATTTCACGGGGCACTGAAGCTTTCTTT. Its translation is CAWSISRGTEAFF.

This clone is a singleton in its sample. This chain uses TRBV5-5 with TRBJ1-4, with D hard to call. With 4 bases removed from V and 2 bases from J, the gap between germline ends came to 12 bases. CDR1 SGHKS and CDR2 YYEKEE come from the germline V gene (reference sequence). The CDR3 extends over 15 amino acids. The CDR3 coding sequence is TGTGCCAGCAGCATACGGACGGGGACTAATGAAAAACTGTTTTTT. Translated, it gives CASSIRTGTNEKLFF.

This sequence joins TRBV5-6 and TRBJ1-5; 7 positions match TRBD1. Germline V lookup: CDR1 SGHDT, CDR2 YYEEEE. This CDR3 is built from 14 residues. The V segment lost 4 bases and the J segment 5 bases; nucleotides outside the gene matches: 6. CDR3 nucleotides: TGTGCCAGCAGCCTCCGGACAGGTTATCAGCCCCAGCATTTT. This translates into CASSLRTGYQPQHF.

The V gene is TRBV18, the J gene TRBJ1-3, with D unresolved. V lost 11 bases to trimming and J lost 0 bases, with 14 bases between them. CDR1 is KGHSH and CDR2 is LQKENI in the germline V gene. The CDR3 is 14 residues long. CDR3 bases: TGTGCCGCAGTTAACAACGCCTCTGGAAACACCATATATTTT. It encodes CAAVNNASGNTIYF.

V gene TRBV7-3 combines with J gene TRBJ2-7; 8 bases match TRBD1. This CDR3 has 13 amino acids. Unmatched junction bases numbered 5, after V lost 4 bases and J lost 6 bases. Germline values: CDR1 SGHTA, CDR2 FQGTGA. The CDR3: CASSYGQGGEQYF. The CDR3, as DNA: TGTGCCAGCAGCTACGGACAGGGTGGCGAGCAGTACTTC.

This clone was recorded once. The chain links TRBV2 to TRBJ2-7; 13 bases are shared with TRBD2. This CDR3 comprises 15 residues. CDR1 SNHLY and CDR2 FYNNEI come from the germline V gene. V shed 4 bases and J 6 bases; nucleotides not matched to a gene: 6. CDR3: CASSVLGLAGAEQYF. CDR3 coding DNA: TGTGCCAGCAGTGTTCTCGGACTAGCGGGAGCCGAGCAGTACTTC.

The chain is built from TRBV7-9 and TRBJ1-2, with a tentative D call TRBD1 (5 bases). Trimming took off 5 bases at V and 7 bases at J, with 17 bases between the two ends. CDR3 length: 14 amino acids. Germline V gene sequence: CDR1 SEHNR, CDR2 FQNEAQ (reference sequence). CDR3 protein: CASSPRVSVGGYTF. The DNA for the CDR3 is TGTGCCAGCAGCCCCAGGGTCTCGGTCGGTGGCTACACCTTC.

The rearrangement joins TRBV2 to TRBJ2-1; 8 nucleotides line up with TRBD1. CDR1 SNHLY and CDR2 FYNNEI come from the germline V gene. This CDR3 region has 18 residues. The J segment lost 6 bases and the V segment lost 2 bases, leaving 15 bases of the junction unmatched. The CDR3 DNA reads as TGTGCCAGCAGTGAAAACTTAGGGCGTGGACAGGGAGGCAATGAGCAGTTCTTC. It specifies CASSENLGRGQGGNEQFF.

The V and J genes are TRBV5-1 and TRBJ1-3; D is uncertain. With 0 bases removed from V and 4 bases from J, the gap between germline ends came to 11 bases. The CDR3 runs to 15 residues. Germline V CDR1 and CDR2: SGHRS, YFSETQ. The CDR3 DNA follows: TGCGCCAGCAGCTTGGGAGCGGAGTTAGGAAACACCATATATTTT. Its protein is CASSLGAELGNTIYF.

The chain uses TRBV27 and TRBJ1-4, with TRBD1 matching 11 bases. The CDR3 extends over 16 amino acids. The trim removed 3 bases at V and 6 bases at J, leaving 6 bases unmatched. Per germline, CDR1 MNHEY and CDR2 SMNVEV (reference sequence). CDR3 DNA: TGTGCCAGCAGTTTCCGACCGGGACAGGGGGATGAAAAACTGTTTTTT. Its protein is CASSFRPGQGDEKLFF.

V usage is TRBV19 and J usage is TRBJ1-1; 10 bases are a match to TRBD1. This CDR3 is 19 amino acids long. Trimming took 6 bases from V and 2 from J; bases not matched to a gene: 18. Germline CDR1 LNHDA, CDR2 SQIVND (reference sequence). The CDR3 DNA is TGTGCCAGTAGCCGCTTTCACCCCGGGACAGGGGTTGGAAACACTGAAGCTTTCTTT. Its protein product is CASSRFHPGTGVGNTEAFF.

The chain carries TRBV14 and TRBJ2-7, with D maybe TRBD1 (5 bases). Trimming took 1 base from V and 2 from J, leaving 12 bases between them. The germline gives CDR1 SGHDN, CDR2 FVKESK. This CDR3 contains 15 residues. CDR3 loop: CASSQGAGLPYEQYF. DNA of the CDR3: TGTGCCAGCAGCCAAGGGGCAGGGCTCCCCTACGAGCAGTACTTC.